The table lists the clone carrying this TCR beta chain with a few counts. This sample was taken from a study of cytomegalovirus exposure and HLA in healthy donors. PCR was performed using 60 Vbeta and 13 Jbeta primers. Assay: immunoSEQ multiplex PCR; the TCRdb copy retains only in-frame clones and omits some. The sample holds some 130,000 clones, 64% seen once. Unmatched junction bases numbered 7, after V lost 7 bases and J lost 2 bases. The germline V gene has CDR1 ENHRY and CDR2 SYGVKD. The CDR3 consists of 14 residues. The J gene is TRBJ2-5, the V gene TRBV10-3; 7 positions match TRBD1. This receptor was identified in a woman between 40 and 50 years old in good health and CMV-seronegative. Specimen: PBMCs. Here the CDR3 reads CAIKRTGSQETQYF. DNA for the CDR3: TGTGCCATCAAGAGGACAGGCTCTCAAGAGACCCAGTACTTC.